Presented here are 12 T cell receptor beta chains from one specimen sequenced in a study of shared clonotypes between healthy human individuals. Repertoires were generated with immunoSEQ multiplex PCR, while TCRdb's copy carries only in-frame clones and drops some. This sample has approximately 1.5 million clones; approximately 98.5% occur once, and the top ten carry approximately 0.4%. Material: naive CD4+ T cells sorted from blood. Subset of the sample: CD45RA+ positively selected. The receptors stem from a man aged 25 to 40 in good health.

The V gene is TRBV2, the J gene TRBJ1-2; D not resolved. V was clipped by 3 bases and J by 7 bases, with 15 bases between them. The CDR3 covers 14 residues. Germline CDR1 and CDR2: SNHLY and FYNNEI. The CDR3 DNA sequence: TGTGCCAGCAGTGATAGGGCGGGCAGGCGTGGCTACACCTTC. Translated, it gives CASSDRAGRRGYTF.

The chain's CDR3 is CASPGEQRTGELFF. The CDR3 coding sequence is TGTGCCTCCCCGGGGGAACAAAGGACCGGGGAGCTGTTTTTT. V usage is TRBV18 and J usage is TRBJ2-2; D possibly corresponds to TRBD2 (6 bases). This CDR3 is 14 amino acids long. Germline values: CDR1 KGHSH, CDR2 LQKENI. V shed 11 bases and J shed 5 bases, with 18 bases lying between them.

This chain connects TRBV6-4 to TRBJ2-5, with D tentatively TRBD1 (5 bases). Trimming cost V 6 bases and J 4 bases, with 12 bases left between them. This CDR3 is built from 13 residues. Germline V lookup: CDR1 MRHNA, CDR2 SNTAGT. CDR3 sequence: CASRGRGGETQYF. The CDR3 region has the DNA TGTGCCAGCAGGGGAAGGGGCGGAGAGACCCAGTACTTC.

V is TRBV2 and J is TRBJ2-7; D perhaps matches TRBD1 (5 bases). V shed 4 bases and J shed 6 bases, with 10 bases lying between them. The length of the CDR3 is 12 residues. Germline CDR1 and CDR2: SNHLY and FYNNEI. The CDR3 DNA is TGTGCCAGCAGTGTCTTCAGGGCCGAGCAGTACTTC. Its translation: CASSVFRAEQYF.

The CDR3 region has the DNA TGTGCCAGCAGCTTGGTGACAGTTCTTAGCTCTGGGGCCAACGTCCTGACTTTC. Its translation is CASSLVTVLSSGANVLTF. This rearrangement joins TRBV5-6 to TRBJ2-6; possible D gene TRBD1, 5 bases. Germline loops: CDR1 SGHDT, CDR2 YYEEEE. V was shortened by 0 bases and J by 0 bases, with 13 bases between the two germline ends. The CDR3 sequence is 18 residues long.

This clone was recorded once. This chain links TRBV5-1 with TRBJ1-2; 7 bases align to TRBD1. CDR3 length equals 17 residues. With 4 bases clipped from V and 5 bases from J, the junction kept 17 bases outside the gene matches. Germline CDR1 reads SGHRS; CDR2 reads YFSETQ. The chain's CDR3 is CASSPRGGGALGYGYTF. The CDR3 bases are TGCGCCAGCAGCCCCCGGGGAGGGGGCGCTTTGGGATATGGCTACACCTTC.

The gene calls are TRBV6-1 and TRBJ2-7, with a possible D match to TRBD2 (5 bases). The V gene's germline CDR1 is MNHNS and CDR2 SASEGT. Trimming stripped 4 bases from V and 4 bases from J, with 11 bases between. This CDR3 is 13 amino acids long. This chain's CDR3 is CASSVDYLYEQYF. CDR3 in DNA: TGTGCCAGCAGTGTCGACTACTTATACGAGCAGTACTTC.

CDR3: CASSLDSMNTEAFF. The CDR3 region has the DNA TGTGCCAGCAGCCTAGACAGTATGAACACTGAAGCTTTCTTT. This chain joins TRBV9 and TRBJ1-1; TRBD1 is a possible D gene (5 bases). Trimming stripped 4 bases from V and 0 bases from J, with 10 bases between. The CDR3 covers 14 residues. The V gene's germline CDR1 is SGDLS and CDR2 YYNGEE. Combining the CDR3 with reference TRBV9 and TRBJ1-1 gives the whole variable domain DSGVTQTPKHLITATGQRVTLRCSPRSGDLSVYWYQQSLDQGLQFLIQYYNGEERAKGNILERFSAQQFPDLHSELNLSSLELGDSALYFCASSLDSMNTEAFFGQGTRLTVV.

The CDR3 region has the DNA TGCAGCGTTCTCACAGCCCGCCGGGAGACCCAGTACTTC. Its protein product is CSVLTARRETQYF. The gene calls are TRBV29-1 and TRBJ2-5; no definite D call. Trimming cost V 5 bases and J 5 bases, with 15 bases left between them. The CDR3 contains 13 residues. Germline CDR1 and CDR2: SQVTM and ANQGSEA.

The chain uses TRBV2 and TRBJ2-7; weak D call: TRBD2 (7 bases). Germline V gene data show CDR1 as SNHLY and CDR2 as FYNNEI. This CDR3 contains 16 residues. The V end was cut by 5 bases, the J end by 5 bases, with 22 bases between. The DNA for the CDR3 is TGTGCCAGCAGTCCGAGGTGGGGGGGCGCGGAGGACGAGCAGTACTTC. As protein: CASSPRWGGAEDEQYF.

This chain connects TRBV27 to TRBJ2-1; no clear D. Germline V CDR1 and CDR2: MNHEY, SMNVEV (reference sequence). Trimming pared 4 bases from V and 11 bases from J, leaving 15 bases between. This CDR3 comprises 13 residues. CDR3 sequence reads: CASSSRSSPKQFF. The CDR3, as DNA: TGTGCCAGCAGTTCCCGATCGAGCCCTAAGCAGTTCTTC.

This chain uses TRBV5-1 with TRBJ1-2; D not resolved. Germline V gene sequence: CDR1 SGHRS, CDR2 YFSETQ. This CDR3 region has 14 residues. V was trimmed by 0 bases and J by 0 bases, leaving 6 bases between them. The CDR3 protein is CASSLGETNYGYTF. The CDR3 coding sequence is TGCGCCAGCAGCTTGGGGGAGACTAACTATGGCTACACCTTC. The full variable domain, its missing parts supplied by reference TRBV5-1 and TRBJ1-2, is KAGVTQTPRYLIKTRGQQVTLSCSPISGHRSVSWYQQTPGQGLQFLFEYFSETQRNKGNFPGRFSGRQFSNSRSEMNVSTLELGDSALYLCASSLGETNYGYTFGSGTRLTVV.